Each of the 15 T cell receptor beta chains below was sequenced from the same sample in a study of OX40 agonist ivuxolimab in advanced cancers. Measured with immunoSEQ multiplex PCR; TCRdb has only the in-frame clones, and not every one. This sample has around 23,000 clones; roughly 80% occur once, and the top ten carry roughly 24%. The sequencing here drew on CD4+ or CD8+ T cells sorted from blood, taken in a trial of the OX40 agonist ivuxolimab. Receptors originate from an adult with an advanced solid tumor such as melanoma, head and neck, liver or kidney cancer.

This clone was observed once. The rearrangement joins TRBV4-1 to TRBJ2-7; possibly TRBD2 for D (5 bases). In germline, CDR1 is MGHRA, CDR2 YSYEKL. The CDR3 covers 16 residues. V was clipped by 2 bases and J by 2 bases, with 16 bases between them. The CDR3 region is CASSQRSASPTYEQYF. CDR3 DNA sequence: TGCGCCAGCAGCCAACGGTCAGCTAGCCCTACCTACGAGCAGTACTTC.

The genes are TRBV13 and TRBJ2-3; 11 nucleotides line up with TRBD2. The germline V gene has CDR1 PRHDT and CDR2 FYEKMQ (reference sequence). This CDR3 contains 15 residues. With V trimmed by 4 bases and J by 5 bases, 5 bases remained unmatched. The chain's CDR3 is CASSSGLAEGDTQYF. The DNA for the CDR3 is TGTGCCAGCAGCTCGGGACTAGCGGAGGGAGATACGCAGTATTTT. Full variable domain (rest looked up from reference TRBV13 and TRBJ2-3): AAGVIQSPRHLIKEKRETATLKCYPIPRHDTVYWYQQGPGQDPQFLISFYEKMQSDKGSIPDRFSAQQFSDYHSELNMSSLELGDSALYFCASSSGLAEGDTQYFGPGTRLTVL.

J is TRBJ2-1 and V is TRBV27, with TRBD1 matching over 7 bases. Trimming at V came to 2 bases and at J to 6 bases, leaving 7 bases not matched to a gene. The germline V gene has CDR1 MNHEY and CDR2 SMNVEV (reference sequence). This CDR3 contains 15 residues. The CDR3 here is CASSLAGGLGNEQFF. The DNA of the CDR3 is TGTGCCAGCAGTTTAGCAGGGGGTTTGGGCAATGAGCAGTTCTTC.

The V call is TRBV7-9, the J call TRBJ2-1, with 14 bases matching TRBD2. Trimming took 8 bases from V and 2 from J; bases not matched to a gene: 8. The CDR3 extends over 17 amino acids. Germline V gene sequence: CDR1 SEHNR, CDR2 FQNEAQ (reference sequence). CDR3: CASSGLAGVITYNEQFF. In nucleotides, the CDR3 is TGTGCCAGCTCGGGACTAGCGGGAGTAATCACCTACAATGAGCAGTTCTTC.

The chain couples TRBV7-9 to TRBJ2-7; maybe TRBD1 (5 bases). This CDR3 spans 14 amino acids. V was clipped by 7 bases and J by 2 bases, with 15 bases between them. Germline loops: CDR1 SEHNR, CDR2 FQNEAQ (reference sequence). CDR3 in amino acids: CASNSPRAPYEQYF. The CDR3 bases are TGTGCCAGCAACTCTCCCAGGGCTCCCTACGAGCAGTACTTC.

The rearrangement uses TRBV6-5 and TRBJ2-5; D not certain. This CDR3 region has 14 residues. The germline CDR1 and CDR2 sequences are MNHEY and SVGAGI. With 5 bases removed from V and 3 bases from J, the gap between germline ends came to 13 bases. This CDR3 is CASSDLQKKETQYF. The CDR3 DNA sequence: TGTGCCAGCAGTGACTTACAAAAAAAAGAGACCCAGTACTTC.

V gene TRBV5-1 combines with J gene TRBJ2-5; 8 bases align to TRBD2. CDR1 and CDR2 from the germline V gene are SGHRS and YFSETQ. The trim removed 0 bases at V and 2 bases at J, leaving 3 bases unmatched. This CDR3 contains 15 residues. CDR3 sequence: CASSLAGGGQETQYF. The CDR3 DNA sequence: TGCGCCAGCAGCTTGGCGGGCGGGGGGCAAGAGACCCAGTACTTC.

In this sample, this clone turned up a few times. This chain uses TRBV11-2 with TRBJ2-1; D may be TRBD1 or TRBD2 (5 bases each). The CDR3 extends over 12 amino acids. The V gene's germline CDR1 is SGHAT and CDR2 FQNNGV. The V and J ends lost 1 base and 9 bases respectively, with 7 bases between them. The CDR3 reads CASSLGGIEQFF. For the CDR3, the DNA is TGTGCCAGCAGCTTAGGGGGGATTGAGCAGTTCTTC.

The chain combines TRBV18 with TRBJ2-1, with D possibly TRBD1 on 6 matching bases. Germline CDR1 and CDR2: KGHSH and LQKENI. The CDR3 runs to 12 residues. V was shortened by 2 bases and J by 9 bases, with 8 bases between the two germline ends. This CDR3 reads CASSPKGGEQFF. CDR3 in DNA: TGTGCCAGCTCACCAAAAGGGGGTGAGCAGTTCTTC.

The chain uses TRBV6-5 and TRBJ2-3; D could derive from TRBD1 or TRBD2 (5 bases each). There are 16 residues in the CDR3. The germline V gene has CDR1 MNHEY and CDR2 SVGAGI. V lost 0 bases and J lost 2, with 12 bases in between. CDR3 in amino acids: CASSYSGVIFTDTQYF. CDR3 sequence (DNA): TGTGCCAGCAGTTACTCGGGGGTGATTTTCACAGATACGCAGTATTTT.

V usage is TRBV29-1 and J usage is TRBJ2-7, with 10 bases identical to TRBD1. Germline assignment: CDR1 SQVTM and CDR2 ANQGSEA. Germline trimming cut 2 bases from V and 2 bases from J; bases unmatched to any gene: 12. This CDR3 region has 17 residues. The CDR3 protein is CSVERRVSGTGAYEQYF. CDR3 nucleotide sequence: TGCAGCGTTGAACGGAGGGTAAGCGGGACAGGGGCCTACGAGCAGTACTTC.

The V gene is TRBV9, the J gene TRBJ2-5, with 7 nucleotides matching TRBD1. From germline, CDR1 is SGDLS and CDR2 YYNGEE. This CDR3 comprises 15 residues. The trim removed 0 bases at V and 5 bases at J, leaving 7 bases unmatched. The CDR3 nucleotides read TGTGCCAGCAGCGTAGAGCCCACAGGGGTTGAGACCCAGTACTTC. This translates into CASSVEPTGVETQYF.

This clone was seen more than once but under ten times. CDR3 in amino acids: CASTMGREPMNTEAFF. DNA of the CDR3: TGTGCCAGTACCATGGGCAGGGAGCCGATGAACACTGAAGCTTTCTTT. The chain employs TRBV19 and TRBJ1-1; D might be TRBD1 (5 bases). Trimming removed 7 bases at V and 0 bases at J, with 18 bases between. The CDR3 consists of 16 residues. Germline values: CDR1 LNHDA, CDR2 SQIVND (reference sequence).

CDR3 loop: CASSNPPGVREYF. The CDR3 DNA reads TGTGCCAGCAGTAACCCCCCGGGAGTGAGGGAGTACTTC. The chain carries TRBV28 and TRBJ2-7, with D possibly TRBD2 on 6 matching bases. Germline assignment: CDR1 MDHEN and CDR2 SYDVKM. V lost 5 bases, J lost 11 bases, and 19 bases lay in between. The CDR3 extends over 13 amino acids.

In DNA, the CDR3 is TGTGCCAGCAGCGCAGAGGCGGCTGAAGCTTTCTTT. It yields the protein CASSAEAAEAFF. The rearrangement uses TRBV9 and TRBJ1-1; D uncertain. This CDR3 spans 12 amino acids. Between the trimmed V and J ends, which lost 3 bases and 6 bases, there was a span of 9 bases. Germline values: CDR1 SGDLS, CDR2 YYNGEE.